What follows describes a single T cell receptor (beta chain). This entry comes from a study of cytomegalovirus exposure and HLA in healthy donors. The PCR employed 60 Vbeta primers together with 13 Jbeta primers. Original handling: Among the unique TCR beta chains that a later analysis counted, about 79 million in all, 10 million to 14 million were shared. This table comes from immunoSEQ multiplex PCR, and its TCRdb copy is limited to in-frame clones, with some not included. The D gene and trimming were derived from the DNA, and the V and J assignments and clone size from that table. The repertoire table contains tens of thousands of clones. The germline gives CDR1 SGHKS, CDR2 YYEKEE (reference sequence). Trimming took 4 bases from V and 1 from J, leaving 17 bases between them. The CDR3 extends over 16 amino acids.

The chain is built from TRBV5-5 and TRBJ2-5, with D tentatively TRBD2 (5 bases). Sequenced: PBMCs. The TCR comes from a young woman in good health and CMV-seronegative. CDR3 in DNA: TGTGCCAGCAGCCTAGCAATTCATGAGACCCAAGAGACCCAGTACTTC. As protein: CASSLAIHETQETQYF.